Below, one TCR beta chain is given with its context. The germline CDR1 and CDR2 sequences are SGHAT and FQNNGV. The CDR3 is made up of 16 amino acids. Unmatched junction bases numbered 9, after V lost 3 bases and J lost 2 bases. The data originate from a study of blood T cell repertoires in COVID-19. Looking at the study overall: Sites across the United States, Italy and Spain contributed samples from acute and convalescent COVID-19. Sources were T cells, B-cell-depleted T cells, or PBMCs; the material itself was cDNA or gDNA.

Original handling: Nucleated cell counts were estimated from reference gene primer amplification. Assay: immunoSEQ multiplex PCR; the TCRdb copy retains only in-frame clones and omits some. The V and J calls and the clone size are those of that table, but D and trimming were determined from the DNA. The sample gives roughly 200,000 clones, 75% to 90% of which show up once; approximately 2.5% is in the top ten. The study drew participants aged roughly 18 to 89 years from some 23 US areas. This clonotype was obtained from a woman in her 40s with acute COVID-19. Sample: PBMCs or T cells enriched from blood (not recorded which). V gene TRBV11-2 combines with J gene TRBJ2-5; 7 bases line up with TRBD1. The DNA of the CDR3 is TGTGCCAGCAGCTTTGCCCCCAGGGGGTTTCAAGAGACCCAGTACTTC. Its protein is CASSFAPRGFQETQYF. Full variable domain (outside the CDR3, taken from reference TRBV11-2 and TRBJ2-5): EAGVAQSPRYKIIEKRQSVAFWCNPISGHATLYWYQQILGQGPKLLIQFQNNGVVDDSQLPKDRFSAERLKGVDSTLKIQPAKLEDSAVYLCASSFAPRGFQETQYFGPGTRLLVL.